These T cell receptor beta chains were read from a single sample in a study of T cells in Graves' hyperthyroidism and ophthalmopathy. MiXCR, run by TCRdb on the multiplex PCR reads, gives a single entry per CDR3 protein. Of some 300,000 distinct CDR3 sequences listed, roughly 19% are singletons. Sequenced material: blood. These receptors originate from a man in his forties or fifties with Graves' ophthalmopathy. Both conserved end residues are part of each CDR3. Each record gives: J gene, D gene, clone size, V gene, CDR3 length, CDR3 DNA, CDR3 protein. The D gene is left open where the match is weak. The size of a clone is reported for some rows only, either as once, few or many, or as a class for expanded clones.

>TRBJ2-1|NA|NA|TRBV20-1|13
TGCAGTGCTAGAGATCTGGGGTTCAATGAGCAGTTCTTC
CSARDLGFNEQFF
>TRBJ2-7|NA|few|TRBV18|14
TGTGCCAGCTCACCAATTGCTAGCGTAAACGAGCAGCACTTC
CASSPIASVNEQHF
>TRBJ1-1|NA|many|TRBV11-1|14
TGTGCCAGCAGCTTAGCCAGGGGACACACTGAAGCTTTCTTT
CASSLARGHTEAFF
>TRBJ1-2|TRBD1|NA|TRBV16|15
TGTGCCAGCAGCCTACGGACAGGGGCCTCGTATGGCTACACCTTC
CASSLRTGASYGYTF
>TRBJ2-3|NA|NA|TRBV7-8|15
TGTGCCAGCAGGCCCCTCGGGAAGTTTGAAGATACGCAGTATTTT
CASRPLGKFEDTQYF
>TRBJ2-7|TRBD2|few|TRBV6-1|15
TGTGCCACTCACGAAGCGGGAGGGGGAGTCGACGAGCAGTACTTC
CATHEAGGGVDEQYF
>TRBJ2-5|TRBD1|few|TRBV28|17
TGTGCCAGCAGTTCCAGCAAAAAACAGGGGGAACAAGAGACCCAGTACTTC
CASSSSKKQGEQETQYF
>TRBJ1-2|NA|NA|TRBV20-1|16
TGCAGTGCGCCCCTACCTGTGGGATCGAGGATCTATGGCTACACCTTC
CSAPLPVGSRIYGYTF
>TRBJ2-7|NA|few|TRBV11-2|16
TGTGCCAGCAGCTTAGGTCGGGCAACTGGCTCCTACGAGCAGTACTTC
CASSLGRATGSYEQYF
>TRBJ2-2|NA|few|TRBV18|15
TGTGCCAGCTCACCGACCCAGGGTTCCACCGGGGAGCTGTTTTTT
CASSPTQGSTGELFF
>TRBJ2-3|TRBD2|few|TRBV4-2|18
TGTGCCAGCAGCCAAGAGACTAGCGGGAGCCCAGTGGCAGATACGCAGTATTTT
CASSQETSGSPVADTQYF
>TRBJ1-4|NA|NA|TRBV4-2|18
TGTGCCAGCACCTCAAGGGGGTCCGGGGGGCACGACGATGAAAAACTGTTTTTT
CASTSRGSGGHDDEKLFF
>TRBJ2-7|TRBD2|many|TRBV30|11
TGTGCCTGGGCGGGAGTCCGGGAGCAGTACTTC
CAWAGVREQYF
>TRBJ1-3|NA|many|TRBV30|13
TGTGCCTGGAACAGGGATAATGGAAACACCATATATTTT
CAWNRDNGNTIYF
>TRBJ2-7|TRBD1|NA|TRBV2|15
TGTGCCAGCAGGGTCGGACAGGGGCGTTCCTACGAGCAGTACTTC
CASRVGQGRSYEQYF
>TRBJ1-4|NA|NA|TRBV7-9|15
TGTGCCAGCGTGGCGGTCTCCCCAACTAATGAAAAACTGTTTTTT
CASVAVSPTNEKLFF
>TRBJ2-7|NA|NA|TRBV12-3/TRBV12-4|13
TGTGCCAGCAGTTTTGGCCTAGCCTACGAGCAGTACTTC
CASSFGLAYEQYF
>TRBJ1-1|NA|NA|TRBV5-4|14
TGTGCCAGCAGCTTTCTGGACACCTTCCTTGAAGCTTTCTTT
CASSFLDTFLEAFF
>TRBJ1-3|NA|few|TRBV5-8|17
TGTGCCAGCAGCTTTGGTGCAGGGAGACTCTCTGGAAACACCATATATTTT
CASSFGAGRLSGNTIYF
>TRBJ2-1|TRBD2|many|TRBV12-5|15
TGTGCTAGTGGTCTCACTAGCGGGAGCTACAATGAGCAGTTCTTC
CASGLTSGSYNEQFF
>TRBJ2-7|TRBD1|many|TRBV2|13
TGTGCCAGCAGCCTCGGACAGGACTACGAGCAGTACTTC
CASSLGQDYEQYF
>TRBJ1-5|TRBD1|many|TRBV2|15
TGTGCCAGCAGTGAAGCGCGGGGACAGAATCAGCCCCAGCATTTT
CASSEARGQNQPQHF
>TRBJ1-5|NA|NA|TRBV10-3|12
TGTGCCATCAGGGGTGCGAATCAGCCCCAGCATTTT
CAIRGANQPQHF
>TRBJ2-7|NA|once|TRBV7-9|14
TGTGCCAGCAGCACCTCCGGGACTTCCTACGAGCAGTACTTC
CASSTSGTSYEQYF
>TRBJ2-7|NA|NA|TRBV7-6|15
TGTGCCAGCAGCTTAGCGGAGGGATACACCTACGAGCAGTACTTC
CASSLAEGYTYEQYF
>TRBJ2-5|NA|many|TRBV20-1|16
TGCAGTGCTAGAGATAGGAGCGGGCTACCCCAAGAGACCCAGTACTTC
CSARDRSGLPQETQYF
>TRBJ1-4|TRBD1|many|TRBV6-1|14
TGTGCCAGCAGCCGTACAGGGGGCGGTGAAAAACTGTTTTTT
CASSRTGGGEKLFF
>TRBJ2-7|TRBD1|many|TRBV3-1|14
TGTGCCAGCAGCCAAGATCTCAGGGGGCGCGAGCAGTACTTC
CASSQDLRGREQYF
>TRBJ2-1|NA|NA|TRBV2|16
TGTGCCAGCAGTGAACTTGGGCGGAGCTCCTACAATGAGCAGTTCTTC
CASSELGRSSYNEQFF
>TRBJ2-3|NA|many|TRBV10-3|15
TGTGCCATCAGTGGGGAGTCAGATGGCACAGATACGCAGTATTTT
CAISGESDGTDTQYF
>TRBJ2-3|TRBD1|few|TRBV10-1|19
TGCGCCTACCCATCGGGGCAGGGGGCGGGTGGTCCTTACACAGATACGCAGTATTTT
CAYPSGQGAGGPYTDTQYF
>TRBJ1-1|NA|NA|TRBV5-1|15
TGCGCCAGCAGCTTGGAGGCAGGGAAAGGGACTGAAGCTTTCTTT
CASSLEAGKGTEAFF
>TRBJ2-7|TRBD2|many|TRBV3-1|17
TGTGCCAGCAGCCCCCTCATCGGACTAGCGGGAGACGACGAGCAGTACTTC
CASSPLIGLAGDDEQYF
>TRBJ2-5|TRBD1|NA|TRBV24-1|15
TGTGCCACCAGTGAATACAGGGGGCTGAGGGAGACCCAGTACTTC
CATSEYRGLRETQYF
>TRBJ2-1|TRBD2|few|TRBV6-2/TRBV6-3|15
TGTGCCAGCAGTTTTACTAGCGGGAGGGCGAATGAGCAGTTCTTC
CASSFTSGRANEQFF
>TRBJ2-3|TRBD2|many|TRBV7-3|14
TGTGCCAGCGGACTAGCGGGTGATGCAGATACGCAGTATTTT
CASGLAGDADTQYF
>TRBJ1-1|NA|NA|TRBV30|13
TGTGCCTGGAGCAAGACAGTGAACACTGAAGCTTTCTTT
CAWSKTVNTEAFF
>TRBJ2-7|TRBD1|NA|TRBV2|17
TGTGCCAGCAGTACGGGTTTTTGGGGACAGGGAGAACCCGAGCAGTACTTC
CASSTGFWGQGEPEQYF
>TRBJ1-2|NA|few|TRBV19|12
TGTGCCAGTGGCAGGGATAACTATGGCTACACCTTC
CASGRDNYGYTF
>TRBJ2-7|NA|many|TRBV11-2|13
TGTGCCAGCACCCCATCGGGGGGCGTCGAGCAGTACTTC
CASTPSGGVEQYF
>TRBJ2-7|TRBD2|NA|TRBV20-1|15
TGCAGTGCCATGGGATTGCGGGAGGGCCTGGAGGAGCAGTACTTC
CSAMGLREGLEEQYF
>TRBJ2-7|NA|many|TRBV3-1|15
TGTGCCAGCAGCCAAGTGCCGGGAGTGGCCTACGAGCAGTACTTC
CASSQVPGVAYEQYF
>TRBJ1-5|NA|few|TRBV7-9|16
TGTGCCAGCAGCTCAAACATTCATCCTAGCAATCAGCCCCAGCATTTT
CASSSNIHPSNQPQHF
>TRBJ1-4|TRBD1|many|TRBV6-1|13
TGTGCCAGCGGTGTGCAGGGGGCCAAAAAACTGTTTTTT
CASGVQGAKKLFF
>TRBJ2-1|TRBD2|few|TRBV2|16
TGTGCCAGCAGTGAACTAGCGGGGGTATCCTACAATGAGCAGTTCTTC
CASSELAGVSYNEQFF
>TRBJ1-1|TRBD1|many|TRBV24-1|15
TGTGCCACCAGTGACAACGGACAGGGGAACACTGAAGCTTTCTTT
CATSDNGQGNTEAFF